The clone carrying this TCR beta chain was picked up one time. Its antigen is still unknown. The CDR3 totals 15 residues. From germline, CDR1 is SEHNR and CDR2 FQNEAQ (reference sequence). Trimming shortened V by 4 bases and J by 3 bases, and 15 bases separated the two germline ends. TCRdb redid the calling of the 5' RACE reads with MiXCR, one entry per CDR3 protein. This table holds around 300,000 distinct CDR3 sequences, roughly an eighth found once. The record originates from a study of T-cell memory formation after mild COVID-19. Points from the study as a whole: CD8+ contracting clones occupied EMRA, while CD4+ ones occupied mainly CM and EM.

The chain combines TRBV7-9 with TRBJ1-1, with a tentative D call TRBD1 (5 bases). The sample was PBMCs or a T cell subset sorted from them (not recorded which). The TCR sequence derives from a man between 18 and 35 years old who had mild COVID-19 (a few samples of this study predate the infection). Cell type and time point are not known. The CDR3 nucleotides are TGTGCCAGCAGCTCCGGGACTGTCCTGGACACTGAAGCTTTCTTT. Translated, it gives CASSSGTVLDTEAFF.